Listed below are T cell receptor beta chains from one sample, sequenced in a study of T cells expressing NK-cell markers. From its re-call of the 5' RACE reads, TCRdb lists each CDR3 protein once, without DNA. This listing includes approximately 440,000 distinct CDR3 sequences. The sample comprised blood T cells: a sorted CD56 or NKG2C T cell subset, CD4+ or CD8+ T cells, or bulk PBMC T cells (not recorded which). The receptors derive from a woman in her fifties or sixties in good health. The CDR3 runs from the conserved cysteine through the conserved F or W.

>TRBV15|TRBJ2-1
CATGSGSYNEQFF
>TRBV27|TRBJ1-5
CASSLFGTLNQPQHF
>TRBV20-1|TRBJ1-2
CSASRRQESFNYGYTF
>TRBV20-1|TRBJ2-1
CSARARAGGGTPGNEQFF
>TRBV24-1|TRBJ2-2
CATSGRVNTGELFF
>TRBV5-6|TRBJ2-3
CASSLAKGAGYTDTQYF
>TRBV6-1|TRBJ1-5
CASGAGYNQPQHF
>TRBV19|TRBJ2-7
CASSNRASGGVHYEQYF
>TRBV24-1|TRBJ2-1
CATSDSAPTHYNEQFF
>TRBV12-3/TRBV12-4|TRBJ1-2
CASSPRTDGYTF
>TRBV24-1|TRBJ2-1
CATSAPGQSYNEQFF
>TRBV5-1|TRBJ1-1
CASSLVGTGNMNTEAFF
>TRBV20-1|TRBJ1-1
CSAKAPWGTEAFF
>TRBV15|TRBJ2-2
CATSRTRRTGELFF
>TRBV5-5|TRBJ1-2
CASSLGGGFYGYTF
>TRBV7-8|TRBJ1-5
CASSFGQGARPQHF
>TRBV7-2|TRBJ1-5
CASSLARGGQPQHF
>TRBV6-5|TRBJ2-7
CASRMTSGSYEQYF
>TRBV20-1|TRBJ2-7
CSARLADRVDEQYF
>TRBV5-5|TRBJ2-2
CASSLGGIDTGELFF
>TRBV5-1|TRBJ2-2
CASNKREGPGTGELFF
>TRBV7-2|TRBJ2-3
CASSLRDSQITDTQYF
>TRBV7-9|TRBJ2-7
CASSLVPDRGYEQYF
>TRBV7-2|TRBJ2-1
CASSRSGQRTYNEQFF
>TRBV7-6|TRBJ2-7
CASSTGQGGEQYF
>TRBV5-4|TRBJ2-2
CASIRQRTGELFF
>TRBV20-1|TRBJ2-3
CSAGTITDTQYF
>TRBV29-1|TRBJ1-3
CSVQLPGGGNTIYF